The rows below give T cell receptor beta chains drawn from one sample of a study of blood T cell repertoires in COVID-19. Some clones are missing from TCRdb's copy, which holds only in-frame ones; the method was immunoSEQ multiplex PCR. The data contain about 76,000 clones, about 88% of them singletons. Sequenced material: peripheral blood. The receptor source for this set is a human donor in a cohort sampled during active COVID-19. Each CDR3 is given without its conserved first and last residue. Clone size is given for some rows only: seen once, a few or many times, or a class if the clone is expanded.

abundance,j_gene,v_gene,len,CDR3aa
-,TRBJ1-4,TRBV5-1,11,ASRQGANEKLF
-,TRBJ2-1,TRBV10-1,12,ASSDARGQPEQF
-,TRBJ2-1,TRBV28,12,ATTRAGRYNEQF
-,TRBJ2-1,TRBV5-8,11,ASSLAGFIEQF
-,TRBJ2-7,TRBV10-3,12,ASAPRGSPYEQY
medium-sized,TRBJ2-6,TRBV6-1,13,ASSDSGAEANVLT
-,TRBJ2-1,TRBV19,13,ASTLLAGRGYEQF
few,TRBJ2-5,TRBV10-3,12,AISEPSGSGTQY
-,TRBJ2-7,TRBV4-3,11,ASSQGLGDEQY
-,TRBJ2-7,TRBV5-1,14,ASSSNSGGIAYEQY
-,TRBJ1-6,TRBV4-2,13,ASSHGLTNNSPLH
-,TRBJ2-5,TRBV18,14,ASSPSIPGSQETQY
-,TRBJ2-3,TRBV11-3,13,ASSPRGGVADTQY
-,TRBJ1-2,TRBV6-5,11,ASSLTPTWGYT
-,TRBJ1-1,TRBV4-1,13,ASSPQGQRNTEAF
-,TRBJ2-1,TRBV7-2,12,ASSTDSSYNEQF
-,TRBJ2-2,TRBV6-2/TRBV6-3,17,ASSYGRDWRERYTGELF
-,TRBJ1-5,TRBV28,13,ASSLPVPSGQPQH
-,TRBJ2-7,TRBV27,11,ASSLSSNYEQY
-,TRBJ2-7,TRBV5-5,13,ASSFGRTGAYEQY
-,TRBJ2-5,TRBV5-1,11,ASRAGVGETQY
-,TRBJ2-7,TRBV18,13,ASSLIAGVLYEQY
-,TRBJ2-7,TRBV4-1,10,ASSQQGYEQY
few,TRBJ1-3,TRBV27,13,ASSNAGETGNTIY
-,TRBJ1-3,TRBV5-1,12,ASSLRGLGNTIY